Sequencing of this TCR beta chain was carried out in a study of T cell responses to AZD1222 COVID-19 vaccine. Looking at the study overall: It was second doses at about 4 or about 12 weeks that were pooled. Whole-study findings and limits: In a largely white British group with more females than males, clonal diversity was possibly underestimated. The number of AZD1222 recipients seropositive at baseline was only 6 or 7. The study sampled repertoires only after the peak T cell response.

For this clone: Its target is unknown.

The CDR3 is made up of 14 amino acids. From germline, CDR1 is MNHEY and CDR2 SVGEGT. V lost 5 bases to trimming and J lost 9 bases; unmatched junction nucleotides: 11. Assay used: immunoSEQ multiplex PCR; TCRdb lists only in-frame clones, some missing. The table shows around 130,000 clones, with approximately 83% occurring only once. The gene calls are TRBV6-2 or TRBV6-3 and TRBJ2-3; 7 positions agree with TRBD2. This TCR was sampled from an adult in good health. Source: peripheral blood, taken on day 0 of AZD1222 vaccination. The CDR3 DNA sequence: TGTGCCAGCAGTCTGGGGGGGGAAGCGGGAACGCAGTATTTT. Protein product: CASSLGGEAGTQYF.